These T cell receptor beta chains were read from a single sample in a study of cytomegalovirus exposure and HLA in healthy donors. Assay used: immunoSEQ multiplex PCR; TCRdb lists only in-frame clones, some missing. The sample holds 110,000 or so clones; 10% to 15% are singletons and the top ten take 16%. Source material: PBMCs. Receptors originate from a middle-aged man in good health and CMV-seropositive. The CDR3 runs from the conserved cysteine through the conserved F or W. Fields, in order: CDR3 DNA, CDR3 protein, V gene, D gene, clone size, J gene. A D gene is named only where the DNA matches it firmly. Clone size is not always given. Where it is, it says once, few, many or a class for expanded clones.

TGTGCCAGCAGTTACCGACAGGGGTCAATAAGTGAAGCTTTCTTT | CASSYRQGSISEAFF | TRBV13 | TRBD1 | NA | TRBJ1-1
TGTGCCTGGAGTGTACGGAGGAAGGGCTACGAGCAGTACTTC | CAWSVRRKGYEQYF | TRBV30 | NA | NA | TRBJ2-7
TGCGCCAGCAGCCACCTGACAGCAACTAATGAAAAACTGTTTTTT | CASSHLTATNEKLFF | TRBV4-1 | NA | NA | TRBJ1-4
TGTGCCAGCAACAACCCCTCAACGGGGGGGGCCAACGTCCTGACTTTC | CASNNPSTGGANVLTF | TRBV7-9 | NA | few | TRBJ2-6
TGTGCCAGCAGCTTAGAAGACGGGGAACTGTTTTTT | CASSLEDGELFF | TRBV7-9 | NA | NA | TRBJ1-4
TGTGCCAGCCGTCCAGCGACTAGCACAGATACGCAGTATTTT | CASRPATSTDTQYF | TRBV28 | NA | NA | TRBJ2-3
TGTGCCAGTAGCCTAAGTATGAACACTGAAGCTTTCTTT | CASSLSMNTEAFF | TRBV19 | NA | NA | TRBJ1-1
TGCAGCGTTGGCGGGGATAGGGACAGGGTCCCCTACGAGCAGTACTTC | CSVGGDRDRVPYEQYF | TRBV29-1 | TRBD1 | NA | TRBJ2-7
TGCGCCAGCAGCGAACAGGGGCTAGCTAACTATGGCTACACCTTC | CASSEQGLANYGYTF | TRBV5-1 | TRBD1 | NA | TRBJ1-2
TGTGCAAGTCGCCTCCTAAAAGTTAACTATGGCTACACCTTC | CASRLLKVNYGYTF | TRBV12-2 | NA | NA | TRBJ1-2
TGTGCCAGCAGTCAGACAGGGTTTAGCAATCAGCCCCAGCATTTT | CASSQTGFSNQPQHF | TRBV27 | TRBD1 | NA | TRBJ1-5
TGTGCCAGCAGTTACCTTGACGGTAGCTGGAATGAGCAGTTCTTC | CASSYLDGSWNEQFF | TRBV6-5 | NA | many | TRBJ2-1
TGCAGCGTTGATGGAGCCGGGGAGCTGTTTTTT | CSVDGAGELFF | TRBV29-1 | NA | NA | TRBJ2-2
TGTGCCAGCAGTAGGAGCGGGAAGGCTAATGAGCAGTTCTTC | CASSRSGKANEQFF | TRBV27 | TRBD2 | NA | TRBJ2-1
TGTGCCATCAGTGACCAACAGGGTAACTATGGCTACACCTTC | CAISDQQGNYGYTF | TRBV10-3 | NA | NA | TRBJ1-2
TGTGCCAGCAGCAGCGGACTAGTGAACACTGAAGCTTTCTTT | CASSSGLVNTEAFF | TRBV11-1 | NA | few | TRBJ1-1
TGCGCCAGCAGCCAACGACTAGCGGACCCTCCTGAGCAGTTCTTC | CASSQRLADPPEQFF | TRBV5-1 | TRBD2 | NA | TRBJ2-1